The 32 T cell receptor beta chains presented below share a single source sample, sequenced in a study of T cell responses to AZD1222 COVID-19 vaccine (dated by TCRdb to the early 2020s). This specimen's time point label, per the study, means: baseline before first vaccination. The library was prepared using the immunoSEQ multiplex PCR assay. TCRdb mirrors the immuneACCESS table, restricted to in-frame sequences. Some clones are absent from its copies; in checked studies, under half trace to an unresolved V gene, and the reason for the others is unknown. For this sample there are more than 95,000 clones; 80% to 90% appear just once. Under 8.5% of the sample lies in the top ten. Sequences were derived from peripheral blood, sampled on day 0 of AZD1222 vaccination. The receptors stem from an adult in good health.

This chain uses TRBV7-3 with TRBJ2-2, with unresolved D. The germline V and J ends were trimmed by 5 bases and 5 bases, with 9 bases remaining between them. The V gene's germline CDR1 is SGHTA and CDR2 FQGTGA. The CDR3 length is 13 residues. The CDR3 is CASSATATGELFF. The CDR3 DNA reads as TGTGCCAGCAGCGCCACAGCTACCGGGGAGCTGTTTTTT.

The chain is built from TRBV7-3 and TRBJ1-1; TRBD1 matches at 9 bases. After removal of 5 bases from V and 5 bases from J, the junction contained 9 bases not matched to a gene. Per germline, CDR1 SGHTA and CDR2 FQGTGA. This CDR3 contains 15 residues. The CDR3 sequence: CASSLGTGPRTEAFF. As DNA, the CDR3 is TGTGCCAGCAGCCTTGGGACAGGGCCGAGGACTGAAGCTTTCTTT.

V usage is TRBV10-3 and J usage is TRBJ1-5; D ambiguous. The germline V and J ends were trimmed by 8 bases and 5 bases, with 13 bases remaining between them. The germline gives CDR1 ENHRY, CDR2 SYGVKD. This CDR3 contains 13 residues. As DNA, the CDR3 is TGTGCCATCGGGAACGGGGAAGATCAGCCCCAGCATTTT. Its translation: CAIGNGEDQPQHF.

This clone came up once. The chain carries TRBV7-2 and TRBJ2-5; D tentatively fits TRBD1 or TRBD2 (6 bases each). Trimming left V 1 base short and J 4 bases short, with 10 bases between. The CDR3 loop spans 14 amino acids. Germline values: CDR1 SGHTA, CDR2 FQGNSA. The CDR3: CASSLDWGAETQYF. The CDR3 DNA follows: TGTGCCAGCAGCTTAGACTGGGGGGCAGAGACCCAGTACTTC.

The V gene is TRBV19, the J gene TRBJ1-1, with 8 bases matching TRBD1. With V trimmed by 7 bases and J by 1 base, 5 bases remained unmatched. CDR1 is LNHDA, CDR2 SQIVND, per germline (reference sequence). The CDR3 runs 14 residues. Written as DNA, the CDR3 is TGTGCCAGTACTCGGACAGGGAAGAACACTGAAGCTTTCTTT. Encoded protein: CASTRTGKNTEAFF.

The J gene is TRBJ1-1, the V gene TRBV19; perhaps TRBD1 as D (5 bases). The CDR3 length is 14 residues. The V gene's germline CDR1 is LNHDA and CDR2 SQIVND (reference sequence). Trimming removed 5 bases at V and 8 bases at J, with 18 bases between. As DNA, the CDR3 is TGTGCCAGTAGTCGGCAGGGTAGTGTTGGGGAAGCTTTCTTT. It encodes CASSRQGSVGEAFF.

The chain couples TRBV7-9 to TRBJ2-6, with TRBD1 matching over 7 bases. Trimming cost V 1 base and J 2 bases; bases outside gene matches: 5. Per the germline V gene, CDR1 is SEHNR and CDR2 is FQNEAQ (reference sequence). This CDR3 is built from 17 residues. CDR3 nucleotides: TGTGCCAGCAGCTTAGGGACAGGCCCTCCTGGGGCCAACGTCCTGACTTTC. The encoded protein is CASSLGTGPPGANVLTF.

This rearrangement joins TRBV28 to TRBJ2-1, with TRBD2 identical over 7 bases. The germline gives CDR1 MDHEN, CDR2 SYDVKM. J gave up 1 base and V 5 bases, and 8 bases lay outside the gene matches. This CDR3 is built from 16 residues. The CDR3 bases are TGTGCCAGCAGTCTCCACACGGGAGGTTCCTACAATGAGCAGTTCTTC. Amino acid sequence: CASSLHTGGSYNEQFF. Drawing the rest from reference TRBV28 and TRBJ2-1, the complete variable domain is DVKVTQSSRYLVKRTGEKVFLECVQDMDHENMFWYRQDPGLGLRLIYFSYDVKMKEKGDIPEGYSVSREKKERFSLILESASTNQTSMYLCASSLHTGGSYNEQFFGPGTRLTVL.

The V call is TRBV2, the J call TRBJ2-1; 11 nucleotides match TRBD1. The CDR3 loop spans 15 amino acids. CDR1 SNHLY and CDR2 FYNNEI come from the germline V gene. V was pared by 5 bases and J by 8 bases, with 8 bases of the junction left unmatched. In nucleotides, the CDR3 is TGTGCCAGCAGTCCGGACAGGGGGCGCGATTATGAGCAGTTCTTC. Translated: CASSPDRGRDYEQFF.

CDR3 in DNA: TGTGCCAGCAGTCCCCTAGCGGGAGCGGGGATATATGAGCAGTTCTTC. Its protein product is CASSPLAGAGIYEQFF. The chain carries TRBV28 and TRBJ2-1; 10 bases align to TRBD2. The CDR3 covers 16 residues. V gave up 5 bases and J gave up 8 bases; unmatched junction bases: 12. Per germline, CDR1 MDHEN and CDR2 SYDVKM.

The chain joins TRBV6-5 to TRBJ2-7; TRBD1 might be the D (5 bases). The CDR3 has 14 residues. The germline CDR1 and CDR2 sequences are MNHEY and SVGAGI. The V end lost 7 bases, the J end lost 3 bases, and 16 bases lay between the germline ends. The CDR3 coding sequence is TGTGCCAGCACTCAAGGGGCCCACGGCTACGAGCAGTACTTC. Residues: CASTQGAHGYEQYF.

The chain recombines TRBV9 with TRBJ1-2, with TRBD1 matching over 8 bases. Unmatched junction bases numbered 11, after V lost 0 bases and J lost 4 bases. The germline gives CDR1 SGDLS, CDR2 YYNGEE. This CDR3 comprises 17 residues. In DNA form, the CDR3 reads TGTGCCAGCAGCGTAGGGTCAGGGGGCGCGTGGGCCTATGGCTACACCTTC. Residues: CASSVGSGGAWAYGYTF. Full variable domain (remainder filled in from reference TRBV9 and TRBJ1-2): DSGVTQTPKHLITATGQRVTLRCSPRSGDLSVYWYQQSLDQGLQFLIQYYNGEERAKGNILERFSAQQFPDLHSELNLSSLELGDSALYFCASSVGSGGAWAYGYTFGSGTRLTVV.

The V and J genes are TRBV5-6 and TRBJ2-5; 10 bases line up with TRBD2. The CDR3 contains 16 residues. V shed 4 bases, J shed 4 bases, and the junction held 10 bases outside the gene matches. Germline CDR1 SGHDT, CDR2 YYEEEE. The CDR3 DNA sequence: TGTGCCAGCAGCCCCCGAGTAGCGGGGGGTATAGAGACCCAGTACTTC. This translates into CASSPRVAGGIETQYF. The whole variable domain, filled in from reference TRBV5-6 and TRBJ2-5, reads DAGVTQSPTHLIKTRGQQVTLRCSPKSGHDTVSWYQQALGQGPQFIFQYYEEEERQRGNFPDRFSGHQFPNYSSELNVNALLLGDSALYLCASSPRVAGGIETQYFGPGTRLLVL.

The chain combines TRBV5-6 with TRBJ1-5, with no clear D. Trimming shortened V by 5 bases and J by 7 bases, and 10 bases separated the two germline ends. The CDR3 sequence is 12 residues long. CDR1 is SGHDT, CDR2 YYEEEE, per germline. Here the CDR3 reads CASSRLGQPQHF. The CDR3 DNA is TGTGCCAGCAGTCGCTTGGGGCAGCCCCAGCATTTT.

The genes are TRBV28 and TRBJ2-5, with a possible D match to TRBD2 (7 bases). Trimming removed 5 bases at V and 4 bases at J, with 14 bases between. CDR1 is MDHEN, CDR2 SYDVKM, per germline. CDR3 length equals 14 residues. The CDR3 protein is CASSAHREGETQYF. In nucleotides, the CDR3 is TGTGCCAGCAGTGCCCACAGGGAGGGAGAGACCCAGTACTTC.

The rearrangement uses TRBV7-3 and TRBJ2-3, with 14 nucleotides matching TRBD2. Germline V lookup: CDR1 SGHTA, CDR2 FQGTGA. CDR3 length: 16 residues. V was clipped by 5 bases and J by 5 bases; unmatched bases: 6. The CDR3 bases are TGTGCCAGCAGCCCCGGGACTAGCGGGGGAATAGATACGCAGTATTTT. Residues: CASSPGTSGGIDTQYF.

The rearrangement links TRBV19 to TRBJ2-1; 8 nucleotides line up with TRBD2. V lost 3 bases and J lost 6; bases outside the gene matches: 4. CDR1 and CDR2 from the germline V gene are LNHDA and SQIVND (reference sequence). The length of the CDR3 is 14 residues. The CDR3 DNA reads as TGTGCCAGTAGTATCCACGGGAGGGGCAATGAGCAGTTCTTC. Translated, it gives CASSIHGRGNEQFF.

This clone was observed a handful of times. The V and J genes are TRBV5-1 and TRBJ1-5; 11 bases agree with TRBD1. V dropped 4 bases and J dropped 6; count of bases not matched to a gene: 6. The CDR3 extends over 15 amino acids. In germline, CDR1 is SGHRS, CDR2 YFSETQ. CDR3 amino acids: CASSPDRGPSQPQHF. Written as DNA, the CDR3 is TGCGCCAGCAGCCCGGACAGGGGGCCCAGTCAGCCCCAGCATTTT.

The chain uses TRBV7-3 and TRBJ2-2; D possibly corresponds to TRBD1 (6 bases). This CDR3 contains 13 residues. The V gene's germline CDR1 is SGHTA and CDR2 FQGTGA. The V end lost 5 bases, the J end lost 7 bases, and 11 bases lay between the germline ends. In DNA, the CDR3 is TGTGCCAGCAGCGTTGAAGGGGGCGGGGAGCTGTTTTTT. It yields the protein CASSVEGGGELFF.

The J gene is TRBJ2-1, the V gene TRBV7-3; no firm D call. This CDR3 has 14 amino acids. Trimming cost V 4 bases and J 9 bases, with 16 bases left between them. Germline V gives CDR1 SGHTA, CDR2 FQGTGA. The DNA for the CDR3 is TGTGCCAGCAGCTCCCCGGTTTTCGGTAGTGAGCAGTTCTTC. Protein product: CASSSPVFGSEQFF. Looking up the rest from reference TRBV7-3 and TRBJ2-1 gives the full variable domain: GAGVSQTPSNKVTEKGKYVELRCDPISGHTALYWYRQSLGQGPEFLIYFQGTGAADDSGLPNDRFFAVRPEGSVSTLKIQRTERGDSAVYLCASSSPVFGSEQFFGPGTRLTVL.

The rearrangement joins TRBV25-1 to TRBJ1-6; TRBD1 is a possible D gene (6 bases). Germline lookup yields CDR1 MGHDK and CDR2 SYGVNS. The CDR3 runs 14 residues. The germline V and J ends were trimmed by 5 bases and 8 bases, with 13 bases remaining between them. The CDR3 DNA reads TGTGCCAGCAGTAAGACAGGAGATCATTCACCCCTCCACTTT. Its protein is CASSKTGDHSPLHF.

The chain couples TRBV7-3 to TRBJ2-7, with TRBD2 identical over 13 bases. This CDR3 is built from 17 residues. Germline loops: CDR1 SGHTA, CDR2 FQGTGA. J lost 5 bases, V lost 1 base, and 8 bases had no gene match. The CDR3 region is CASSLKGGTSGNHEQYF. The CDR3, as DNA: TGTGCCAGCAGCTTAAAGGGTGGGACTAGCGGGAACCACGAGCAGTACTTC.

The rearrangement joins TRBV7-3 to TRBJ2-3; 14 bases map to TRBD2. V was pared by 4 bases and J by 1 base, with 1 base of the junction left unmatched. In germline, CDR1 is SGHTA, CDR2 FQGTGA. CDR3 length: 16 amino acids. CDR3 sequence reads: CASSSGLAGGTDTQYF. The CDR3 bases are TGTGCCAGCAGCTCGGGACTAGCGGGGGGCACAGATACGCAGTATTTT.

This chain connects TRBV9 to TRBJ2-5, with 11 bases matching TRBD2. The CDR3 consists of 18 residues. CDR1 is SGDLS, CDR2 YYNGEE, per germline. The ends lost 0 bases at V and 1 base at J; junction bases unmatched: 8. For the CDR3, the DNA is TGTGCCAGCAGCGTAGCGTCTGAGACTAGCGGGACCCAAGAGACCCAGTACTTC. Translation: CASSVASETSGTQETQYF. The full variable domain, in which reference TRBV9 and TRBJ2-5 provide the parts outside the CDR3, is DSGVTQTPKHLITATGQRVTLRCSPRSGDLSVYWYQQSLDQGLQFLIQYYNGEERAKGNILERFSAQQFPDLHSELNLSSLELGDSALYFCASSVASETSGTQETQYFGPGTRLLVL.

The CDR3 loop is CASSPLPYGYTF. The CDR3 DNA reads as TGTGCCAGCAGCCCACTTCCTTATGGCTACACCTTC. V is TRBV28 and J is TRBJ1-2; D unclear. This CDR3 comprises 12 residues. Germline V CDR1 and CDR2: MDHEN, SYDVKM. Trimming took 6 bases from V and 5 from J, leaving 10 bases between them.

This sequence joins TRBV6-5 and TRBJ1-3; 9 positions agree with TRBD1. The V segment lost 6 bases and the J segment 2 bases; nucleotides outside the gene matches: 5. The CDR3 is 15 residues long. Germline CDR1 and CDR2: MNHEY and SVGAGI. For the CDR3, the DNA is TGTGCCAGCAGCCGTGGGACAGGGACTGGAAACACCATATATTTT. It specifies CASSRGTGTGNTIYF.

The chain links TRBV4-3 to TRBJ1-4, with 7 nucleotides matching TRBD1. This CDR3 region has 15 residues. V lost 4 bases and J lost 5; bases outside the gene matches: 7. Germline V gives CDR1 LGHNA, CDR2 YSLEER. For the CDR3, the DNA is TGCGCCAGCAGCCTTGGGGACAGATACAATGAAAAACTGTTTTTT. Amino acid sequence: CASSLGDRYNEKLFF.

The gene calls are TRBV4-1 and TRBJ2-7; possible D gene TRBD2, 6 bases. Germline loops: CDR1 MGHRA, CDR2 YSYEKL. V lost 2 bases, J lost 6 bases, and 17 bases lay in between. This CDR3 is 15 amino acids long. CDR3 residues: CASSQIAAGMVEQYF. CDR3 coding DNA: TGCGCCAGCAGCCAAATAGCGGCGGGTATGGTCGAGCAGTACTTC.

This clone was counted a single time. The chain carries TRBV11-2 and TRBJ2-1; D is possibly TRBD2 (5 bases). Germline loops: CDR1 SGHAT, CDR2 FQNNGV. This CDR3 contains 15 residues. V lost 0 bases and J lost 8, with 14 bases in between. CDR3 DNA: TGTGCCAGCAGCTTAGATTCTGGGCTAGCTCATGAGCAGTTCTTC. Protein product: CASSLDSGLAHEQFF.

This chain joins TRBV9 and TRBJ1-1, with 9 bases identical to TRBD1. The trim removed 0 bases at V and 1 base at J, leaving 7 bases unmatched. This CDR3 contains 17 residues. Germline V gene lookup returns CDR1 SGDLS and CDR2 YYNGEE. CDR3 DNA sequence: TGTGCCAGCAGCGTAGGCGGGGACAGGGCTCCGAACACTGAAGCTTTCTTT. It codes for CASSVGGDRAPNTEAFF.

Remarks on this clone: The same CDR3 can be traced to other DNA sequences in this sample. This chain uses TRBV5-1 with TRBJ1-3; no clear D. Germline V gives CDR1 SGHRS, CDR2 YFSETQ. There are 15 residues in the CDR3. V shed 0 bases and J shed 4 bases, with 11 bases lying between them. CDR3 in DNA: TGCGCCAGCAGCTTGGGGTCGGGTCTGGGAAACACCATATATTTT. This codes for CASSLGSGLGNTIYF.

The V gene is TRBV7-9, the J gene TRBJ1-4, with D possibly matching TRBD1 (5 bases). The CDR3 sequence is 16 residues long. Looked up from germline, CDR1 is SEHNR and CDR2 is FQNEAQ (reference sequence). Trimming shortened V by 5 bases and J by 0 bases, and 13 bases separated the two germline ends. The CDR3 here is CASSLRDGSTNEKLFF. The CDR3 nucleotides are TGTGCCAGCAGCCTTAGGGACGGATCAACTAATGAAAAACTGTTTTTT.